This entry features one T cell receptor beta chain sequence. What this receptor recognizes is not known. It has no much larger one-base neighbor in the sample; base qualities were not kept. The data are from a study of T cells after yellow fever vaccination (dated by TCRdb to the late 2010s). In terms of the full investigation: Libraries from fractions with low cell numbers were prepared with the SMART-Seq v4 Ultra Low Input RNA kit. To follow T-cell clones before and after both primary and booster YFV17D yellow fever vaccination, bulk TCR alpha and beta repertoires underwent longitudinal sequencing. Two healthy male donors made up the cohort, one aged 18 to 30 years and the other aged 30 to 40 years. Blood was drawn at multiple timepoints before and after primary and secondary immunization, with bulk PBMC replicates and cell subsets isolated. Overall study results and their limits: A small share of clonotypes occurred in both CD4 and CD8 compartments, likely arising from convergent recombination. After the booster, most of the clones that had expanded following primary vaccination were detected again (roughly 96% of CD4 and more than 85% of CD8), which suggests that memory was broadly maintained. The secondary T-cell response was weaker than the primary response but faster, peaking on day 5 instead of day 15. Computational filtering was required because FACS-sorted repertoires could contain abundant contaminating clonotypes from the bulk population. Because only two donors were included in the study, the extent to which the findings can be generalized is limited.

From the cysteine through the phenylalanine, the CDR3 covers 14 amino acids. Only the CDR3 portion is preserved as DNA: 42 bases, with reading frame beginning at the first base. The V end loses 6 bases and the J end loses 6 bases, and a stretch of 15 bases separates them. From a lookup of the germline V gene, CDR1 and CDR2 are MNHEY and SVGAGI. Synthesis of TCR cDNA relied on 5'RACE template switching, a step that introduced a universal primer site along with unique molecular identifiers. Priming of cDNA synthesis was performed from both the TCR alpha and TCR beta constant segments. Library amplification involved two PCR steps, and the second step added sample barcodes and sequencing adapters. Libraries were sequenced on Illumina HiSeq 2500 (2x100 bp) or NovaSeq (2x150 bp). Per the source publication's procedure: Demultiplexing of reads and collapsing into UMI consensus sequences were performed with MIGEC, and V(D)J alignment was carried out with MiXCR. Vaccine-responding clonotypes were defined with edgeR using replicate PBMC samples, requiring FDR below 0.01 and a log2 fold change above 5 up to day 15. Each bulk clonotype received a CD4 or CD8 identity based on whether the sequenced CD4 or CD8 repertoire contained that clonotype at higher abundance. TCRdb passed the public sequencing reads through fastp at Q25 and MiXCR, retaining productive beta sequences. Here each entry gathers all rows of one CDR3 protein and keeps the most common genes and DNA. TCRdb assigned the V and J calls; the authors' analysis was not used. The sample contains about 68,000 distinct CDR3 sequences, over 6.5% of them found a single time. About 39% of the sample is taken by the ten largest.

In the paper's terms, the treatment or condition label means: live attenuated yellow fever vaccine strain. PBMCs were isolated from peripheral blood using a standard Ficoll-Paque protocol. Dynabeads CD4 and CD8 positive selection kits were used to isolate CD4 and CD8 T-cell fractions. TriZol was used to extract RNA from bulk PBMCs, CD4 and CD8 fractions, and dextramer-positive and dextramer-negative fractions. This sample comprised CD8+ T cells sorted from PBMCs, obtained approximately 40 days after the first yellow fever vaccination. This clonotype was obtained from a man younger than 35 who received the YFV17D yellow fever vaccine. The chain was built from TRBV6-5 and TRBJ1-5, with a weak D call of TRBD1 (6 bases match). The nucleotide sequence reads as follows: TGTGCCAGCAGCCCCTCGGACAGTCCTCAGCCCCAGCATTTT. Its translation is CASSPSDSPQPQHF.